This paragraph reports one TCR beta chain. Its antigen is not identified. The CDR3 spans 16 residues. Unmatched junction bases numbered 5, after V lost 4 bases and J lost 4 bases. In germline, CDR1 is SGHRS, CDR2 YFSETQ. This record belongs to a study of cytomegalovirus exposure and HLA in healthy donors. For the study at large: Genetic ancestry analysis placed over 65% of the 300 to 500 donors that were genotyped in the Caucasian-associated cluster. Overall study results and limits: Researchers left out some V segments, among them TRBV6-2 and TRBV6-3, as indistinguishable. Investigators reported 164 TCR beta chains as tied to cytomegalovirus.

The study ran its PCR with 60 Vbeta and 13 Jbeta primers. TCRdb's table, derived via immunoSEQ multiplex PCR, lists solely in-frame clones and lacks some. The table lists 120,000 or so clones, roughly 77% of them singletons. Material: PBMCs. The rearrangement joins TRBV5-1 to TRBJ2-5; 15 bases match TRBD2. This receptor was taken from a man aged 45-65 years in good health and CMV-seropositive. The CDR3 bases are TGCGCCAGCAGCCGGACTAGCGGGGGGGCGGGAGAGACCCAGTACTTC. Its translation is CASSRTSGGAGETQYF.